The 16 T cell receptor beta chains presented below share a single source sample, sequenced in a study of TIL therapy for anti-PD-1-resistant metastatic lung cancer. The immunoSEQ assay was v3. Profiled with immunoSEQ multiplex PCR; TCRdb holds only in-frame clones, not every one. The top ten hold 5.6% of the sample, which has 50,000 or so clones, 55% to 75% seen once. Sample time point: pre-treatment sample, taken before nivolumab and TIL therapy. Tumor tissue came from excised metastases, mostly pleural nodules or supraclavicular lymph nodes. This material consisted of tumor tissue, taken at baseline. These receptors all come from a person aged 25-80 years with non-small cell lung cancer.

The chain carries TRBV10-3 and TRBJ2-7; the D gene is possibly TRBD1 (5 bases). Between the trimmed V and J ends, which lost 2 bases and 5 bases, there was a span of 13 bases. Looked up from germline, CDR1 is ENHRY and CDR2 is SYGVKD. The CDR3 covers 14 residues. The DNA of the CDR3 is TGTGCCATCAGTGAGAGGGGCCCCCCTCACGAGCAGTACTTC. Protein sequence: CAISERGPPHEQYF.

CDR3 residues: CASSRLRDGYTF. The CDR3 DNA is TGTGCCAGCAGCCGACTTCGTGATGGCTACACCTTC. This rearrangement joins TRBV14 to TRBJ1-2; the D is unclear. Trimming took 4 bases from V and 6 from J, leaving 9 bases between them. The CDR3 extends over 12 amino acids. The germline gives CDR1 SGHDN, CDR2 FVKESK.

The chain has TRBV5-6 and TRBJ2-1, with TRBD1 matching over 8 bases. This CDR3 has 16 residues. The J segment lost 6 bases and the V segment lost 3 bases, leaving 11 bases of the junction unmatched. Germline V gives CDR1 SGHDT, CDR2 YYEEEE. CDR3 sequence (DNA): TGTGCCAGCAGCTATGTTGGCAGGGGGCGAGTCAATGAGCAGTTCTTC. Translating it yields CASSYVGRGRVNEQFF.

This chain uses TRBV30 with TRBJ1-2; a possible D gene is TRBD1 (6 bases). Germline loops: CDR1 GTSNPN, CDR2 SVGIG (reference sequence). The V end was cut by 4 bases, the J end by 2 bases, with 11 bases between. The CDR3 length is 13 residues. The CDR3 loop reads CAWTVQGNYGYTF. The CDR3 region has the DNA TGTGCCTGGACCGTCCAGGGGAACTATGGCTACACCTTC.

V usage is TRBV28 and J usage is TRBJ2-7; tentative D call: TRBD1 (5 bases). This CDR3 has 12 residues. Germline V gives CDR1 MDHEN, CDR2 SYDVKM. V lost 3 bases and J 9 bases, leaving 12 bases between the germline ends. For the CDR3, the DNA is TGTGCCAGCAGTTTCTCAGGGTCCCCGCAGTACTTC. Translation gives CASSFSGSPQYF.

This clone has just a few counts. The chain is built from TRBV5-1 and TRBJ2-7; 7 nucleotides match TRBD1. This CDR3 comprises 13 residues. Germline V gene data show CDR1 as SGHRS and CDR2 as YFSETQ. Germline trimming cut 4 bases from V and 2 bases from J; bases unmatched to any gene: 3. The CDR3 is CASSPDRAYEQYF. The CDR3 nucleotides read TGCGCCAGCAGCCCCGACAGGGCCTACGAGCAGTACTTC.

This sequence joins TRBV9 and TRBJ2-7; 7 nucleotides line up with TRBD1. The CDR3 totals 16 residues. Trimming at V came to 0 bases and at J to 3 bases, leaving 9 bases not matched to a gene. CDR1 and CDR2 (germline): SGDLS, YYNGEE. CDR3 loop: CASSVGAGGINYEQYF. The CDR3 coding sequence is TGTGCCAGCAGCGTAGGAGCAGGGGGAATCAACTACGAGCAGTACTTC.

The chain joins TRBV18 to TRBJ1-2; D remains unclear. The CDR3 runs 15 residues. Germline CDR1 reads KGHSH; CDR2 reads LQKENI. V was cut by 0 bases and J by 6 bases, with 14 bases left in between. DNA of the CDR3: TGTGCCAGCTCACCACCACTTCGGACGTTTAATGGCTACACCTTC. Protein: CASSPPLRTFNGYTF.

The chain is built from TRBV19 and TRBJ1-1, with a possible D match to TRBD1 (6 bases). CDR3 length: 15 amino acids. V was cut by 2 bases and J by 3 bases, with 13 bases left in between. Germline V gene sequence: CDR1 LNHDA, CDR2 SQIVND (reference sequence). The CDR3 here is CASSILPGADTEAFF. The CDR3 region has the DNA TGTGCCAGTAGTATACTCCCAGGGGCGGACACTGAAGCTTTCTTT.

The chain employs TRBV7-3 and TRBJ2-5, with 10 bases identical to TRBD1. The CDR3 covers 15 residues. CDR1 and CDR2 from the germline V gene are SGHTA and FQGTGA. The ends lost 4 bases at V and 5 bases at J; junction bases unmatched: 7. CDR3 DNA: TGTGCCAGCAGCTCGACAGGGGGCGCTTGGGAGACCCAGTACTTC. It translates to CASSSTGGAWETQYF.

This rearrangement joins TRBV27 to TRBJ2-3; a weak D match, TRBD2 (5 bases). The germline V gene encodes CDR1 MNHEY and CDR2 SMNVEV (reference sequence). There are 14 residues in the CDR3. The V gene lost 5 bases and the J gene lost 5 bases, with 14 bases spanning the gap. In DNA form, the CDR3 reads TGTGCCAGCAGTCCCCCCGCTACTAGAGATACGCAGTATTTT. This gives the protein CASSPPATRDTQYF.

J is TRBJ2-5 and V is TRBV27; TRBD1 is a possible D gene (5 bases). This CDR3 is 13 amino acids long. The germline V and J ends were trimmed by 6 bases and 1 base, with 9 bases remaining between them. Germline V CDR1 and CDR2: MNHEY, SMNVEV (reference sequence). In nucleotides, the CDR3 is TGTGCCAGCAGCCCCGACAGCCAAGAGACCCAGTACTTC. Its protein is CASSPDSQETQYF.

The chain carries TRBV14 and TRBJ2-1; D is undetermined. Germline-derived CDR1 and CDR2 are SGHDN and FVKESK. The germline V and J ends were trimmed by 0 bases and 7 bases, with 10 bases remaining between them. This CDR3 is built from 14 residues. CDR3 in amino acids: CASSQEYWENEQFF. In nucleotides, the CDR3 is TGTGCCAGCAGCCAAGAATATTGGGAAAATGAGCAGTTCTTC.

V is TRBV9 and J is TRBJ2-1, with a possible D match to TRBD2 (6 bases). Trimming pared 0 bases from V and 2 bases from J, leaving 12 bases between. This CDR3 has 16 amino acids. Germline V gene sequence: CDR1 SGDLS, CDR2 YYNGEE. The CDR3 sequence: CASSVVAGKTYNEQFF. The CDR3 nucleotides are TGTGCCAGCAGCGTAGTTGCGGGGAAGACCTACAATGAGCAGTTCTTC.

Details on this clone: The sample holds other DNA sequences that translate to the same CDR3. The rearrangement uses TRBV19 and TRBJ1-5, with D perhaps TRBD1 (5 bases). Trimming removed 3 bases at V and 3 bases at J, with 12 bases between. Per the germline V gene, CDR1 is LNHDA and CDR2 is SQIVND (reference sequence). CDR3 length equals 15 residues. CDR3 nucleotide sequence: TGTGCCAGTAGTATTGGGCGGGGCCCCAATCAGCCCCAGCATTTT. Amino acid sequence: CASSIGRGPNQPQHF.

The chain joins TRBV9 to TRBJ2-5, with 7 positions matching TRBD1. Germline V gene data show CDR1 as SGDLS and CDR2 as YYNGEE. The CDR3 consists of 13 residues. Germline trimming cut 0 bases from V and 6 bases from J; bases unmatched to any gene: 2. Here the CDR3 DNA reads TGTGCCAGCAGCGTAGGGACAGGACAGACCCAGTACTTC. It specifies CASSVGTGQTQYF.